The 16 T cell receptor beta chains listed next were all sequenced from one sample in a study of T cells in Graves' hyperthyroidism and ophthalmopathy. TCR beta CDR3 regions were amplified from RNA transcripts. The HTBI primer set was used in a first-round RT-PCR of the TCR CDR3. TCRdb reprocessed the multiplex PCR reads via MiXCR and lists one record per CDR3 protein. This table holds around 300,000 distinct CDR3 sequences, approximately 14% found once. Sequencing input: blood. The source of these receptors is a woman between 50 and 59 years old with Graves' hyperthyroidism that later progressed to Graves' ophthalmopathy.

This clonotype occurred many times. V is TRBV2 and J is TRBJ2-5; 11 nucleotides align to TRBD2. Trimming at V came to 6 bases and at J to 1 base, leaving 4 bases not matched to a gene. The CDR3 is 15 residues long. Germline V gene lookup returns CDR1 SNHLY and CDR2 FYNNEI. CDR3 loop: CASRGTSGLQETQYF. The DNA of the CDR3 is TGTGCCAGCAGGGGGACTAGCGGACTCCAAGAGACCCAGTACTTC.

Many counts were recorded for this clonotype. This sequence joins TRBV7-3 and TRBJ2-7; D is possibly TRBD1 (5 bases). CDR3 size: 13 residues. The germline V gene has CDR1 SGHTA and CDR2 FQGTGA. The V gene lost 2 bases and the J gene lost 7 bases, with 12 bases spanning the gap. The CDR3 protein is CASSLSQGGEQYF. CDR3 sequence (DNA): TGTGCCAGCAGCTTATCGCAGGGTGGAGAGCAGTACTTC.

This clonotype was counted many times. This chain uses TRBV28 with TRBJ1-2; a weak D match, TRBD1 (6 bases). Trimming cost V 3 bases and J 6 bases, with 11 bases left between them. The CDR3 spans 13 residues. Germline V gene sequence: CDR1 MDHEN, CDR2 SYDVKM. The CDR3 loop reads CASSLMQGNGYTF. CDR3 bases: TGTGCCAGCAGTTTGATGCAGGGGAATGGCTACACCTTC.

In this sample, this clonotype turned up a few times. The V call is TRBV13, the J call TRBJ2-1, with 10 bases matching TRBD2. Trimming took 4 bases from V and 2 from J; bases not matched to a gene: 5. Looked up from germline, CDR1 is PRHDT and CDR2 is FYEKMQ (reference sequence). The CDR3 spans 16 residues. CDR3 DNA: TGTGCCAGCAGCTCAGGACTAGCGGCGGCCTACAATGAGCAGTTCTTC. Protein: CASSSGLAAAYNEQFF.

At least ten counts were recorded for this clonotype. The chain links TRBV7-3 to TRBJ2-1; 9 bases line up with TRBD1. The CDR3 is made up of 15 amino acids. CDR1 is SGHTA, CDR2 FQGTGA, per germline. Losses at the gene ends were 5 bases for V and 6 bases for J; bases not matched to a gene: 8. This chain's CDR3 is CASSATGGGINEQFF. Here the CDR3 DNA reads TGTGCCAGCAGCGCGACAGGGGGGGGTATCAATGAGCAGTTCTTC.

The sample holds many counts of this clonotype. This CDR3 reads CASSPRVNTRAEQFF. The CDR3 region has the DNA TGTGCCAGCAGCCCTCGAGTCAACACTAGGGCTGAGCAGTTCTTC. J is TRBJ2-1 and V is TRBV3-1; D perhaps matches TRBD2 (5 bases). V was pared by 4 bases and J by 9 bases, with 19 bases between. Germline CDR1 and CDR2: LGHDT and YNNKEL (reference sequence). The CDR3 is 15 residues long.

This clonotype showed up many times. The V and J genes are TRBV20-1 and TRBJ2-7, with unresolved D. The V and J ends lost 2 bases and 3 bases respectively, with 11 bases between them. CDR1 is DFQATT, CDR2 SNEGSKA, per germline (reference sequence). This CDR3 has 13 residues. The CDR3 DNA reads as TGCAGTGCTAGACCCCAGGCGATCTACGAGCAGTACTTC. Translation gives CSARPQAIYEQYF.

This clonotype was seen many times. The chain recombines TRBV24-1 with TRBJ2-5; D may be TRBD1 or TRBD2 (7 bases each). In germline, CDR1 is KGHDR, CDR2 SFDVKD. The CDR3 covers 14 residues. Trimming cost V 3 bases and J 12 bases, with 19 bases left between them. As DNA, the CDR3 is TGTGCCACCAGTGATGTACGACAGGGAGGGAGAAAGTACTTC. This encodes CATSDVRQGGRKYF.

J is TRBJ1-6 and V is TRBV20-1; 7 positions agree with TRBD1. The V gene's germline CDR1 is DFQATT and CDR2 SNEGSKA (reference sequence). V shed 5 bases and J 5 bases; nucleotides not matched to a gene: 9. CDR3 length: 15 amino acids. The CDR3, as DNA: TGCAGTGCTGGCCCCGGGACAGTAAATAATTCACCCCTCCACTTT. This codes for CSAGPGTVNNSPLHF.

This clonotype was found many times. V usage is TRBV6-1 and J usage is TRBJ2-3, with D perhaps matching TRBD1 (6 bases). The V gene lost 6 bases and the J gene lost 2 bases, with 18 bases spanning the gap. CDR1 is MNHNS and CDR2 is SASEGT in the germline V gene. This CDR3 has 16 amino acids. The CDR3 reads CASRLRGGHPTDTQYF. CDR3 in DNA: TGTGCCAGCAGGCTACGAGGGGGTCACCCCACAGATACGCAGTATTTT.

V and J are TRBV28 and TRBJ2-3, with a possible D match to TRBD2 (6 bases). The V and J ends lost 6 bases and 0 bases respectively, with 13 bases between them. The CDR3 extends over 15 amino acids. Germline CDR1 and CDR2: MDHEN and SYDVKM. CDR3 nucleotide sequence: TGTGCCAGCAGGATACGGGAGATTAGCACAGATACGCAGTATTTT. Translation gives CASRIREISTDTQYF. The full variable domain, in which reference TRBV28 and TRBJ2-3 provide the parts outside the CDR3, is DVKVTQSSRYLVKRTGEKVFLECVQDMDHENMFWYRQDPGLGLRLIYFSYDVKMKEKGDIPEGYSVSREKKERFSLILESASTNQTSMYLCASRIREISTDTQYFGPGTRLTVL.

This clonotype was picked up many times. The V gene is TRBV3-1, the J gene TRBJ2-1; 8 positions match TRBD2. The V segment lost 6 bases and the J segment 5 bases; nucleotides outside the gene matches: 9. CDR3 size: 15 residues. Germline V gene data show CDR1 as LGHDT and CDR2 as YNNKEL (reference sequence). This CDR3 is CASSRSGGPNNEQFF. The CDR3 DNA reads TGTGCCAGCAGTAGGAGCGGGGGACCCAACAATGAGCAGTTCTTC.

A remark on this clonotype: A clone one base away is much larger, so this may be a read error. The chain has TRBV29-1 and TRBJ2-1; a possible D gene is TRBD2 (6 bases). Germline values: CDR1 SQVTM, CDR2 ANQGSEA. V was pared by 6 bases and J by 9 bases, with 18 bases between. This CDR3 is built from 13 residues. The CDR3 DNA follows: TGCAGCGTGGGGGGTTGGGGGGACGGTGAGCAGTTCTTC. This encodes CSVGGWGDGEQFF.

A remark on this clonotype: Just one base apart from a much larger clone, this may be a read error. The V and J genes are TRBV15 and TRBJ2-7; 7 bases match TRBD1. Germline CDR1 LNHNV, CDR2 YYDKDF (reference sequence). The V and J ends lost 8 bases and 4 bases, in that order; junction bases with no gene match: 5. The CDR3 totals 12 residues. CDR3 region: CATRGQVYEQYF. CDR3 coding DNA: TGTGCCACCCGTGGACAGGTATACGAGCAGTACTTC.

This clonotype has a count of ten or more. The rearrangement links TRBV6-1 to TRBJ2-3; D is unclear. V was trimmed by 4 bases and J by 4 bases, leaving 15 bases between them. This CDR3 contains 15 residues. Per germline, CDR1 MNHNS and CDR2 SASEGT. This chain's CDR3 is CASSGGGIVADTQYF. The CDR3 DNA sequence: TGTGCCAGCAGTGGCGGCGGTATAGTTGCAGATACGCAGTATTTT.

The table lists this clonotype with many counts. The CDR3 coding sequence is TGTGCCTGGAGTCTGGGGGTCTACAATGAGCAGTTCTTC. Translation: CAWSLGVYNEQFF. The chain employs TRBV30 and TRBJ2-1; the D gene could be TRBD1 or TRBD2 (5 bases each). This CDR3 spans 13 amino acids. Germline lookup yields CDR1 GTSNPN and CDR2 SVGIG (reference sequence). Trimming cost V 2 bases and J 3 bases, with 8 bases left between them.